This record concerns one TCR beta chain sequence. The antigen remains undetermined. This specimen belongs to a study of T cell responses to AZD1222 COVID-19 vaccine. Notes on the study in general: Elevations in Spike-specific TCR breadth and depth followed administration of two AZD1222 doses.

The method was immunoSEQ multiplex PCR; TCRdb's version includes in-frame clones alone and lacks a portion of them. The table records fewer than 200,000 clones, about nine tenths of them present only once. Trimming stripped 1 base from V and 4 bases from J, with 13 bases between. This CDR3 region has 15 residues. CDR1 is LNHNV and CDR2 is YYDKDF in the germline V gene (reference sequence). The TCR was taken from an adult in good health. Specimen: peripheral blood, collected on day 0 of AZD1222 vaccination. The chain recombines TRBV15 with TRBJ1-2; D gene uncertain. The CDR3 DNA reads as TGTGCCACCAGCAGAGGGGAAGGGCAGTCCTATGGCTACACCTTC. Translating gives CATSRGEGQSYGYTF.